The 26 T cell receptor beta chains below were found in one sample sequenced in a study of regulatory T cells in long-lasting Graves disease (dated by TCRdb to about 2021). Library preparation was by multiplex PCR. TCRdb names Illumina HiSeq 4000 as the instrument used. To build TCR beta libraries, CDR3 regions were amplified by Arm-PCR using iRepertoire HTBI primers. TCRdb applied fastp at Q25 and MiXCR to the public reads, then kept only in-frame beta chains. A single entry per CDR3 protein holds the most common genes and DNA from its merged rows. This sample has about 530,000 distinct CDR3 sequences in its table, and more than 15% of those were observed once. The biggest ten clones account for approximately 25% of the sample. The time point label, read with the paper, signifies: newly diagnosed GD, antithyroid drugs for less than 3 months. For both TCR sequencing and RNA sequencing, RNA was extracted from PBMCs using TRIzol.

This sample was shared with a second study, whose subject was T cells in Graves' hyperthyroidism and ophthalmopathy.

Sequenced material: peripheral blood mononuclear cells (PBMCs), taken at new diagnosis, from a patient treated with antithyroid drugs. The receptors stem from a woman aged 40-65 years with Graves disease. Donor details come from another sample of the same person, matched by shared clones.

The chain is built from TRBV18 and TRBJ2-3; 12 bases agree with TRBD2. The CDR3 is 17 amino acids. V lost 3 bases and J lost 0; bases outside the gene matches: 4. CDR1 is KGHSH, CDR2 LQKENI, per germline. CDR3 region: CASSPGLAGTSTDTQYF. The CDR3 nucleotides read TGTGCCAGCTCACCGGGACTAGCGGGCACTAGCACAGATACGCAGTATTTT.

This clonotype came up many times. The rearrangement links TRBV18 to TRBJ1-3; D gene unclear. The length of the CDR3 is 15 residues. Between the trimmed V and J ends, which lost 0 bases and 0 bases, there was a span of 6 bases. Germline lookup yields CDR1 KGHSH and CDR2 LQKENI. The CDR3: CASSPPSRSGNTIYF. The DNA of the CDR3 is TGTGCCAGCTCACCACCGTCTCGCTCTGGAAACACCATATATTTT.

The table lists this clonotype with many counts. The chain joins TRBV11-2 to TRBJ2-7, with D tentatively TRBD1 (5 bases). In germline, CDR1 is SGHAT, CDR2 FQNNGV. V dropped 6 bases and J dropped 5 bases, with 11 bases sitting between them. The CDR3 totals 12 residues. The CDR3 bases are TGTGCCAGCAGTCCAGGGTTCCACGAGCAGTACTTC. The encoded protein is CASSPGFHEQYF.

This clonotype was seen at least ten times. The chain couples TRBV20-1 to TRBJ2-3, with D possibly TRBD2 on 6 matching bases. Trimming left V 0 bases short and J 2 bases short, with 12 bases between. Germline assignment: CDR1 DFQATT and CDR2 SNEGSKA (reference sequence). The CDR3 is 15 residues long. In nucleotides, the CDR3 is TGCAGTGCTAGAGATCCGGCGGGGCACACAGATACGCAGTATTTT. Translated: CSARDPAGHTDTQYF.

This clonotype was observed at least ten times. The rearrangement uses TRBV9 and TRBJ1-1, with D perhaps matching TRBD1 (5 bases). Trimming shortened V by 0 bases and J by 0 bases, and 12 bases separated the two germline ends. The V gene's germline CDR1 is SGDLS and CDR2 YYNGEE. This CDR3 is 16 amino acids long. CDR3 nucleotide sequence: TGTGCCAGCAGCGTAGTAGGAACAGGAATGAACACTGAAGCTTTCTTT. Its protein is CASSVVGTGMNTEAFF.

This clonotype was seen ten or more times. J is TRBJ1-1 and V is TRBV20-1, with no clear D. CDR1 is DFQATT and CDR2 is SNEGSKA in the germline V gene (reference sequence). The CDR3 contains 14 residues. V was clipped by 0 bases and J by 0 bases, with 8 bases between them. CDR3 nucleotide sequence: TGCAGTGCTAGAGAGGCCAGTGTGAACACTGAAGCTTTCTTT. It translates to CSAREASVNTEAFF.

This clonotype has more than one count but fewer than ten. The rearrangement links TRBV6-5 to TRBJ1-5, with D unresolved. The length of the CDR3 is 13 residues. The germline V and J ends were trimmed by 0 bases and 6 bases, with 6 bases remaining between them. The germline gives CDR1 MNHEY, CDR2 SVGAGI. The CDR3 is CASSYSGSQPQHF. CDR3 sequence (DNA): TGTGCCAGCAGTTACTCAGGGAGTCAGCCCCAGCATTTT.

The V call is TRBV15, the J call TRBJ2-1, with unresolved D. The length of the CDR3 is 12 residues. The germline V and J ends were trimmed by 0 bases and 8 bases, with 5 bases remaining between them. Germline V gene sequence: CDR1 LNHNV, CDR2 YYDKDF (reference sequence). The CDR3 DNA is TGTGCCACCAGCAGAGATAAGTATGAGCAGTTCTTC. It specifies CATSRDKYEQFF.

In this sample, this clonotype turned up many times. This CDR3 reads CASSPAGTIKQETQYF. CDR3 nucleotide sequence: TGTGCCAGCAGCCCGGCCGGGACTATCAAACAAGAGACCCAGTACTTC. The chain combines TRBV7-2 with TRBJ2-5; 7 positions match TRBD2. Germline V gives CDR1 SGHTA, CDR2 FQGNSA. The CDR3 contains 16 residues. Trimming cost V 5 bases and J 2 bases; bases outside gene matches: 11. The full variable domain, rest sourced from reference TRBV7-2 and TRBJ2-5, is GAGVSQSPSNKVTEKGKDVELRCDPISGHTALYWYRQSLGQGLEFLIYFQGNSAPDKSGLPSDRFSAERTGGSVSTLTIQRTQQEDSAVYLCASSPAGTIKQETQYFGPGTRLLVL.

This clonotype was observed at least ten times. The chain is built from TRBV7-3 and TRBJ2-1, with unresolved D. In germline, CDR1 is SGHTA, CDR2 FQGTGA. Between the trimmed V and J ends, which lost 2 bases and 4 bases, there was a span of 12 bases. The CDR3 extends over 15 amino acids. For the CDR3, the DNA is TGTGCCAGCAGCTTACCCACCGAAGCTTACAATGAGCAGTTCTTC. Translated: CASSLPTEAYNEQFF.

The genes are TRBV19 and TRBJ2-7; 11 nucleotides align to TRBD2. Germline-derived CDR1 and CDR2 are LNHDA and SQIVND (reference sequence). The trim removed 4 bases at V and 5 bases at J, leaving 13 bases unmatched. The CDR3 length is 17 residues. The CDR3 loop is CASSTLSGGALGHEQYF. DNA for the CDR3: TGTGCCAGTAGTACACTTAGCGGGGGGGCCCTCGGACACGAGCAGTACTTC.

This clonotype was detected ten times or more. The rearrangement uses TRBV6-1 and TRBJ2-5, with 12 bases matching TRBD2. This CDR3 contains 14 residues. The germline V gene has CDR1 MNHNS and CDR2 SASEGT. V shed 11 bases, J shed 2 bases, and the junction held 6 bases outside the gene matches. The CDR3 nucleotides are TGTGCCGGTGGGCTAGCGGGGGGGCAAGAGACCCAGTACTTC. Protein: CAGGLAGGQETQYF.

At least ten counts were recorded for this clonotype. V gene TRBV3-1 combines with J gene TRBJ2-7, with D tentatively TRBD2 (5 bases). V was shortened by 1 base and J by 2 bases, with 15 bases between the two germline ends. The germline V gene has CDR1 LGHDT and CDR2 YNNKEL (reference sequence). The CDR3 runs 16 residues. The CDR3 sequence: CASSQAGTGITYEQYF. The CDR3, as DNA: TGTGCCAGCAGCCAAGCGGGTACGGGGATCACCTACGAGCAGTACTTC.

In its sample, this clonotype was seen a few times. The chain is built from TRBV30 and TRBJ2-5; D remains ambiguous. From germline, CDR1 is GTSNPN and CDR2 SVGIG (reference sequence). The CDR3 has 15 residues. V lost 3 bases and J 0 bases, leaving 14 bases between the germline ends. The CDR3 loop is CAWSGWGTYQETQYF. CDR3 bases: TGTGCCTGGAGCGGGTGGGGTACCTACCAAGAGACCCAGTACTTC.

This clonotype was counted only a few times. The chain links TRBV5-1 to TRBJ1-6; TRBD1 is a possible D gene (6 bases). The germline V gene encodes CDR1 SGHRS and CDR2 YFSETQ. The CDR3 spans 16 residues. With 0 bases removed from V and 3 bases from J, the gap between germline ends came to 10 bases. CDR3 sequence: CASSLVGGHYNSPLHF. CDR3 nucleotide sequence: TGCGCCAGCAGCTTGGTAGGGGGACACTATAATTCACCCCTCCACTTT.

The chain joins TRBV13 to TRBJ1-5; D is unresolved. V was shortened by 0 bases and J by 1 base, with 10 bases between the two germline ends. The CDR3 covers 16 residues. CDR1 PRHDT and CDR2 FYEKMQ come from the germline V gene (reference sequence). The CDR3 sequence: CASSLGPPPSNQPQHF. DNA of the CDR3: TGTGCCAGCAGCTTAGGCCCCCCACCCAGCAATCAGCCCCAGCATTTT.

This clonotype was recorded many times. The chain carries TRBV27 and TRBJ2-7, with 9 bases identical to TRBD1. CDR1 MNHEY and CDR2 SMNVEV come from the germline V gene (reference sequence). Losses at the gene ends were 6 bases for V and 1 base for J; bases not matched to a gene: 7. This CDR3 spans 15 amino acids. CDR3 residues: CASSTIGQGSYEQYF. DNA of the CDR3: TGTGCCAGCAGCACAATTGGACAGGGGTCCTACGAGCAGTACTTC.

This clonotype was recorded at least ten times. V and J are TRBV2 and TRBJ1-4; possible D gene TRBD1, 6 bases. Germline V gene lookup returns CDR1 SNHLY and CDR2 FYNNEI. Deletions cut 6 bases from V and 8 bases from J, with 13 bases between. This CDR3 comprises 13 residues. For the CDR3, the DNA is TGTGCCAGCAGGGCAGAACAGGGAGAAAAACTGTTTTTT. Encoded protein: CASRAEQGEKLFF.

With respect to this clonotype: Since a much larger clone is just one base distant, this may be a read error. The rearrangement uses TRBV11-2 and TRBJ2-3, with 10 bases that match TRBD2. CDR3 length: 18 residues. The germline gives CDR1 SGHAT, CDR2 FQNNGV. J was trimmed by 2 bases and V by 4 bases; bases with no gene match: 12. As DNA, the CDR3 is TGTGCCAGCAGCTACCGTTCCTTAGCGGGGGGTTACACAGATACGCAGTATTTT. Translation: CASSYRSLAGGYTDTQYF.

The rearrangement joins TRBV10-3 to TRBJ1-1, with TRBD1 matching over 11 bases. The CDR3 runs to 18 residues. The V gene end was trimmed by 2 bases and the J gene end by 1 base; junction bases not matched to a gene: 9. Germline V gene data show CDR1 as ENHRY and CDR2 as SYGVKD. The chain's CDR3 is CAISELGDRGTTNTEAFF. In nucleotides, the CDR3 is TGTGCCATCAGTGAGCTGGGGGACAGGGGGACAACGAACACTGAAGCTTTCTTT.

This clonotype was recorded at least ten times. The chain is built from TRBV12-5 and TRBJ2-6, with a possible D match to TRBD1 (5 bases). The CDR3 covers 17 residues. Germline-derived CDR1 and CDR2 are LGHNT and FRNRAP. V lost 1 base and J 2 bases, leaving 12 bases between the germline ends. CDR3 amino acids: CASGLGQGTTGANVLTF. The CDR3 DNA is TGTGCTAGTGGTTTGGGCCAGGGTACTACTGGGGCCAACGTCCTGACTTTC.

This clonotype appeared many times. The V and J genes are TRBV7-9 and TRBJ2-1; TRBD2 matches at 11 bases. The CDR3 is 15 amino acids. Germline lookup yields CDR1 SEHNR and CDR2 FQNEAQ (reference sequence). J lost 2 bases, V lost 5 bases, and 2 bases had no gene match. The CDR3 DNA sequence: TGTGCCAGCAGCCGACTAGCGGGGACCTACAATGAGCAGTTCTTC. Its translation: CASSRLAGTYNEQFF.

The table lists this clonotype with many counts. The chain has TRBV15 and TRBJ1-5; D not certain. The germline gives CDR1 LNHNV, CDR2 YYDKDF (reference sequence). The CDR3 totals 16 residues. Trimming pared 4 bases from V and 0 bases from J, leaving 13 bases between. In DNA, the CDR3 is TGTGCCACCAGCATCGGACGGTCTTATAGCAATCAGCCCCAGCATTTT. This translates into CATSIGRSYSNQPQHF.

A word on this clonotype: A much larger clone differs from this one at a single base, so this may be a read error. The rearrangement uses TRBV2 and TRBJ2-6; D unclear. Germline CDR1 SNHLY, CDR2 FYNNEI. The CDR3 length is 13 residues. The CDR3 DNA follows: TGTGCCAGCTATTATGCTGGGGTCAACGTCCTGACTTTC. It codes for CASYYAGVNVLTF.

This clonotype was counted at least ten times. This chain uses TRBV3-1 with TRBJ2-1; 7 positions match TRBD2. The germline CDR1 and CDR2 sequences are LGHDT and YNNKEL (reference sequence). The CDR3 length is 16 residues. Trimming at V came to 3 bases and at J to 7 bases, leaving 12 bases not matched to a gene. For the CDR3, the DNA is TGTGCCAGCAGCCACCGGGGGGAGGGTATGGGAAATGAGCAGTTCTTC. As protein: CASSHRGEGMGNEQFF.

This clonotype was seen ten or more times. The V call is TRBV3-1, the J call TRBJ2-3; perhaps TRBD1 as D (6 bases). The CDR3 has 14 residues. Germline V gene data show CDR1 as LGHDT and CDR2 as YNNKEL (reference sequence). V lost 3 bases and J 3 bases, leaving 10 bases between the germline ends. This CDR3 reads CASSHFQGTDTQYF. The CDR3 nucleotides read TGTGCCAGCAGCCACTTCCAGGGGACAGATACGCAGTATTTT.